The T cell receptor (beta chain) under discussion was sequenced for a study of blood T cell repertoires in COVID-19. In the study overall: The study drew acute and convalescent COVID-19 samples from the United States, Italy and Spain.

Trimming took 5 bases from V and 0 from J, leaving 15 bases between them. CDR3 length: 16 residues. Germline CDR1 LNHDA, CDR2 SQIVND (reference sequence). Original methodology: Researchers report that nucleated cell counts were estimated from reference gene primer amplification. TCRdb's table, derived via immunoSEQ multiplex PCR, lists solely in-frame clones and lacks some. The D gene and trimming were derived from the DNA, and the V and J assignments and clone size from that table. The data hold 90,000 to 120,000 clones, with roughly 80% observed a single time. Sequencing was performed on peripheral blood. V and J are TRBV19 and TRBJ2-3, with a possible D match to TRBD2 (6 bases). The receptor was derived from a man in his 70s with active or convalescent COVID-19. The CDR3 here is CASSLGDLTSTDTQYF. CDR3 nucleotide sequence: TGTGCCAGTAGTTTAGGGGACTTAACTAGCACAGATACGCAGTATTTT. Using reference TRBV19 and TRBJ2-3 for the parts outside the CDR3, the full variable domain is DGGITQSPKYLFRKEGQNVTLSCEQNLNHDAMYWYRQDPGQGLRLIYYSQIVNDFQKGDIAEGYSVSREKKESFPLTVTSAQKNPTAFYLCASSLGDLTSTDTQYFGPGTRLTVL.